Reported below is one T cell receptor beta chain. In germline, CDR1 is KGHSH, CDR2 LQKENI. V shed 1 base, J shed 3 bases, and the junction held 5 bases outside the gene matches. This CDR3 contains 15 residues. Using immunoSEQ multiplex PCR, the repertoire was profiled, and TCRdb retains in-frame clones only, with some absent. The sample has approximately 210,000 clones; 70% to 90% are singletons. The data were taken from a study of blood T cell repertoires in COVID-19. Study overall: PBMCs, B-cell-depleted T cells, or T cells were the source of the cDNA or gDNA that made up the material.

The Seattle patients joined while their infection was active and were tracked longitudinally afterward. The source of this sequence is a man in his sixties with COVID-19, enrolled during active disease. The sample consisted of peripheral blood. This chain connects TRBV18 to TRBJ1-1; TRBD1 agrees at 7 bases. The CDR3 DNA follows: TGTGCCAGCTCACCACGCTCAGGGGGTGACACTGAAGCTTTCTTT. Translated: CASSPRSGGDTEAFF.